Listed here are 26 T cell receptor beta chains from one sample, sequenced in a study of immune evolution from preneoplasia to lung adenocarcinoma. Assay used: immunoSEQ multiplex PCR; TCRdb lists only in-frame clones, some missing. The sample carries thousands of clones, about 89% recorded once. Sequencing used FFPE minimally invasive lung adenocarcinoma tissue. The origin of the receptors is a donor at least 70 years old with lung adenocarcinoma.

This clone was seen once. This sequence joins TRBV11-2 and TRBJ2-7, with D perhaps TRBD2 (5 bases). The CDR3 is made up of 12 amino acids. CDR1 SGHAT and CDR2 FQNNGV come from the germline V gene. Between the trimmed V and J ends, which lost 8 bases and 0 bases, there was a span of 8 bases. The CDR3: CASGRDSYEQYF. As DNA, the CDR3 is TGTGCCAGCGGACGGGACTCCTACGAGCAGTACTTC.

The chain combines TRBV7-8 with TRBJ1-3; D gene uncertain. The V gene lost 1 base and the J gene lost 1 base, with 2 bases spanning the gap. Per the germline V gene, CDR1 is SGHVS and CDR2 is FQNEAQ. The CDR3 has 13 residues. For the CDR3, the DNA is TGTGCCAGCAGCTTAGAATCTGGAAACACCATATATTTT. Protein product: CASSLESGNTIYF. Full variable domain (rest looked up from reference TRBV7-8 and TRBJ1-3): GAGVSQSPRYKVAKRGQDVALRCDPISGHVSLFWYQQALGQGPEFLTYFQNEAQLDKSGLPSDRFFAERPEGSVSTLKIQRTQQEDSAVYLCASSLESGNTIYFGEGSWLTVV.

The CDR3 sequence is CASSSLDSGLRGSGQYF. CDR3 DNA sequence: TGTGCCAGCAGCTCGCTGGACTCAGGACTAAGGGGGTCCGGGCAGTACTTC. This chain connects TRBV5-4 to TRBJ2-7; D is tentatively TRBD1 or TRBD2 (6 bases each). Germline V gene data show CDR1 as SGHNT and CDR2 as YYREEE (reference sequence). This CDR3 has 17 residues. V lost 3 bases and J 9 bases, leaving 28 bases between the germline ends.

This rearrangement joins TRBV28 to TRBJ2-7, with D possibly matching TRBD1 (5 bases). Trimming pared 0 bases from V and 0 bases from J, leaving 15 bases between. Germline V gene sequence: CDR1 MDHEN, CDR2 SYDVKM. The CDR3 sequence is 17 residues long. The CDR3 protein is CASSLWAGSLSSYEQYF. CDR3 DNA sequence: TGTGCCAGCAGTTTATGGGCAGGGTCTCTTAGCTCCTACGAGCAGTACTTC. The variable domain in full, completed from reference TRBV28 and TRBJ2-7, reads DVKVTQSSRYLVKRTGEKVFLECVQDMDHENMFWYRQDPGLGLRLIYFSYDVKMKEKGDIPEGYSVSREKKERFSLILESASTNQTSMYLCASSLWAGSLSSYEQYFGPGTRLTVT.

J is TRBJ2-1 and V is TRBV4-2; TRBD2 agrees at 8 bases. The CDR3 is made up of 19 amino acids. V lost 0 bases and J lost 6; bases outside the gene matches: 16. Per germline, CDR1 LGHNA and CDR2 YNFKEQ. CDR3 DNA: TGTGCCAGCAGCCAAGATCTCAGGGGTTGGGGACTAGAGCGCAATGAGCAGTTCTTC. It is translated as CASSQDLRGWGLERNEQFF.

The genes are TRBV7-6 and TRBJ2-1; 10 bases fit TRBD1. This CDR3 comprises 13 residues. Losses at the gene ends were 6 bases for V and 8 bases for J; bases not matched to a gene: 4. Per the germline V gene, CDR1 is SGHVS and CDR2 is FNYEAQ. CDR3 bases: TGTGCCAGCAGTCGACAGGGGGCAGATGAGCAGTTCTTC. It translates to CASSRQGADEQFF.

CDR3 region: CASSSARTQPPYEQYF. CDR3 in DNA: TGTGCCAGCAGCTCCGCCCGCACCCAACCTCCCTACGAGCAGTACTTC. The chain uses TRBV11-2 and TRBJ2-7, with D uncertain. Germline CDR1 SGHAT, CDR2 FQNNGV. The V gene lost 4 bases and the J gene lost 2 bases, with 18 bases spanning the gap. The CDR3 spans 16 residues.

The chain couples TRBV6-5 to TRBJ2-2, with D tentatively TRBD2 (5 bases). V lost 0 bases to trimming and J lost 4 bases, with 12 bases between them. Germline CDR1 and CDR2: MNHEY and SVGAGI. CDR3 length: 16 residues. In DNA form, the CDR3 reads TGTGCCAGCAGTTACTCGAGCGGCTTTGGCACCGGGGAGCTGTTTTTT. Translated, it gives CASSYSSGFGTGELFF.

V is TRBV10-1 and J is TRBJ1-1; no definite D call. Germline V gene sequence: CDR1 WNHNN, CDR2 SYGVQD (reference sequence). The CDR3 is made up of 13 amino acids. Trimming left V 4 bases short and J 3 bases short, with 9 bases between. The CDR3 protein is CASSAARYTEAFF. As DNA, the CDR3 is TGCGCCAGCAGTGCAGCACGATACACTGAAGCTTTCTTT.

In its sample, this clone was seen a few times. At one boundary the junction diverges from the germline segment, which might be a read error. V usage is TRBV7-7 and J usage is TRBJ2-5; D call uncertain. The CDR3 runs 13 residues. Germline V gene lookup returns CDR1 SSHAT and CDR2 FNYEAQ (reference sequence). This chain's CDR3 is CASSLNVGETQYF. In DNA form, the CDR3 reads TGTGCTAGCAGCTTAAATGTGGGAGAGACCCAGTACTTC.

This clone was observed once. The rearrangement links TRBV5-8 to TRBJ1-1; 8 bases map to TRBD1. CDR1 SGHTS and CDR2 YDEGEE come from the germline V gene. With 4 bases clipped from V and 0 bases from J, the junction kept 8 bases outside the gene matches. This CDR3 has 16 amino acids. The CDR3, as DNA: TGTGCCAGCAGCGAGAGACAGGGGACTCTGAACACTGAAGCTTTCTTT. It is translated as CASSERQGTLNTEAFF.

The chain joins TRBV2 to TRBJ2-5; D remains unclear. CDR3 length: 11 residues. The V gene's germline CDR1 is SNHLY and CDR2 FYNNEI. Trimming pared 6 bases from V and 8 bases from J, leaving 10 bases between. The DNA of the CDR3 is TGTGCCAGCAGCGTTTTAGAAACCCAGTACTTC. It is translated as CASSVLETQYF.

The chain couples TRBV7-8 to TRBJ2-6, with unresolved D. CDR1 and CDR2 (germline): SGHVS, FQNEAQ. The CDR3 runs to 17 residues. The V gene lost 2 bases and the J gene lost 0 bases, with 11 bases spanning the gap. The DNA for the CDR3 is TGTGCCAGCAGCTTATGGGTGGTGGGCTCTGGGGCCAACGTCCTGACTTTC. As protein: CASSLWVVGSGANVLTF.

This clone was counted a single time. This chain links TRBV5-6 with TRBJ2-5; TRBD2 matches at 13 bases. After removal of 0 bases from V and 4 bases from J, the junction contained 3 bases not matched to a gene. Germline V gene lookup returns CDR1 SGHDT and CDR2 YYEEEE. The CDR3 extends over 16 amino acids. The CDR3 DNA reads TGTGCCAGCAGCTTGGGGACTAGCGGGAGAGGAGAGACCCAGTACTTC. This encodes CASSLGTSGRGETQYF.

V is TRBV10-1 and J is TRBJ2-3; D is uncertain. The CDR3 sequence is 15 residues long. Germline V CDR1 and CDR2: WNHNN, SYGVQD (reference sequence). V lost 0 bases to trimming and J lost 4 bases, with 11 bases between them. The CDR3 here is CASSESGVLADTQYF. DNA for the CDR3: TGCGCCAGCAGTGAGTCGGGTGTTTTGGCAGATACGCAGTATTTT.

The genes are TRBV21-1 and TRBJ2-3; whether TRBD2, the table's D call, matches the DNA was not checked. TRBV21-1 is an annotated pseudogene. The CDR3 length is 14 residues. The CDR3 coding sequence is TGTGCCAGCGATGTAAGGGGACTCACAGATACGCAGTATTTT. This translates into CASDVRGLTDTQYF.

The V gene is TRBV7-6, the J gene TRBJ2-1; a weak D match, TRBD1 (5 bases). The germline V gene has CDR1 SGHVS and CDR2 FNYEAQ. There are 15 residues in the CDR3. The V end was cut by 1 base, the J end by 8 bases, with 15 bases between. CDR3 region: CASSLVSAGFYEQFF. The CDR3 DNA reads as TGTGCCAGCAGCTTAGTCTCCGCAGGGTTCTATGAGCAGTTCTTC.

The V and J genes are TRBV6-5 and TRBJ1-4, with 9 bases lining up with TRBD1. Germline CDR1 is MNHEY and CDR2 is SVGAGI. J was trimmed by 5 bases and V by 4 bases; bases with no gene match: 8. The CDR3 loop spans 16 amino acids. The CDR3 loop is CASSSRTGAINEKLFF. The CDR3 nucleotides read TGTGCCAGCAGTTCCCGGACAGGGGCGATCAATGAAAAACTGTTTTTT.

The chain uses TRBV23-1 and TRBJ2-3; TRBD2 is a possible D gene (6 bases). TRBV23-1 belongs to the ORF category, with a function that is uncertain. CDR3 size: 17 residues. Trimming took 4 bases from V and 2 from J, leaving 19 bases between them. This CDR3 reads CASSRWDSQRDTDTQYF. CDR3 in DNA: TGCGCCAGCAGTCGGTGGGACTCCCAGAGGGACACAGATACGCAGTATTTT.

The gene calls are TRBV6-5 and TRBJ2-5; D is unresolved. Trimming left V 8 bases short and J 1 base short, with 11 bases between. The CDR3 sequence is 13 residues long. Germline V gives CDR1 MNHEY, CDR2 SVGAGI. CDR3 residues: CASYQIGQETQYF. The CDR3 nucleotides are TGTGCCAGCTACCAGATCGGCCAAGAGACCCAGTACTTC.

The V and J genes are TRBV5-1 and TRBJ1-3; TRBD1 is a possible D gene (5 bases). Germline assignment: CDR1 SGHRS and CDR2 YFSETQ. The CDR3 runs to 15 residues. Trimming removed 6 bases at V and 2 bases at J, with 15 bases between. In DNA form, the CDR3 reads TGCGCCAGCACCACTTCCGGGACGGCTGGAAACACCATATATTTT. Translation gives CASTTSGTAGNTIYF.

CDR3: CARSRGDQPQHF. Written as DNA, the CDR3 is TGTGCCAGGTCTCGGGGGGATCAGCCCCAGCATTTT. This chain links TRBV28 with TRBJ1-5, with D perhaps matching TRBD1 (5 bases). The CDR3 is 12 amino acids. V was clipped by 9 bases and J by 5 bases, with 11 bases between them. Looked up from germline, CDR1 is MDHEN and CDR2 is SYDVKM. Supplemented by reference TRBV28 and TRBJ1-5, the full variable domain reads DVKVTQSSRYLVKRTGEKVFLECVQDMDHENMFWYRQDPGLGLRLIYFSYDVKMKEKGDIPEGYSVSREKKERFSLILESASTNQTSMYLCARSRGDQPQHFGDGTRLSIL.

The CDR3 spells CATAEGASGNTIYF. CDR3 nucleotides: TGTGCCACCGCAGAGGGGGCCTCTGGAAACACCATATATTTT. V gene TRBV10-3 combines with J gene TRBJ1-3; 7 nucleotides align to TRBD1. Germline V gives CDR1 ENHRY, CDR2 SYGVKD. V lost 10 bases to trimming and J lost 0 bases; unmatched junction nucleotides: 6. There are 14 residues in the CDR3.

CDR3 amino acids: CASSFGGNTIYF. The DNA of the CDR3 is TGTGCCAGCAGCTTCGGGGGAAACACCATATATTTT. The chain carries TRBV5-6 and TRBJ1-3; no definite D call. Germline V gene lookup returns CDR1 SGHDT and CDR2 YYEEEE. The CDR3 extends over 12 amino acids. With 2 bases removed from V and 4 bases from J, the gap between germline ends came to 4 bases.

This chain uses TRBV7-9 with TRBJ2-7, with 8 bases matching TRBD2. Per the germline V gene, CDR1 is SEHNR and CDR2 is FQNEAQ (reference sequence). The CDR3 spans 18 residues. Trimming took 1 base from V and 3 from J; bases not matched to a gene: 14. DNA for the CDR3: TGTGCCAGCAGCTTAGGGCTAGCGGGTCCCTGGGGTGACTACGAGCAGTACTTC. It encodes CASSLGLAGPWGDYEQYF.

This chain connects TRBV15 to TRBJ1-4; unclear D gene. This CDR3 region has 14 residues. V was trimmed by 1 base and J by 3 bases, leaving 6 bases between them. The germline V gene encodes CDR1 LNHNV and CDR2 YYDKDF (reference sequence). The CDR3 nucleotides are TGTGCCACCAGCAGAGGGGATTCTAATGAAAAACTGTTTTTT. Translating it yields CATSRGDSNEKLFF.